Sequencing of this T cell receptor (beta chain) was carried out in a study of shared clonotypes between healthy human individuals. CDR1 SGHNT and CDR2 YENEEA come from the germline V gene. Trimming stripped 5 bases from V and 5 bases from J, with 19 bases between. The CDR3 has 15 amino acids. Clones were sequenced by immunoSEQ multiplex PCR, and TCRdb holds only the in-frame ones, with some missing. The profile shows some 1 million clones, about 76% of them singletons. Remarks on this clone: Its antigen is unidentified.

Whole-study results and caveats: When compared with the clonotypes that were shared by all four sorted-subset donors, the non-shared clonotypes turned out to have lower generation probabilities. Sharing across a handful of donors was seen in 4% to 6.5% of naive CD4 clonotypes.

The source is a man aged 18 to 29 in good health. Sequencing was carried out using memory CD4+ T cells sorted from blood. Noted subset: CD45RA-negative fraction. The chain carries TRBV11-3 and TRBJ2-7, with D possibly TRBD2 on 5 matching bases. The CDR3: CASSRGGRAINEQYF. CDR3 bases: TGTGCCAGCAGCCGGGGTGGAAGGGCCATCAACGAGCAGTACTTC.